The following is a T cell receptor (beta chain) sequence with its context. The data derive from a study of blood T cell repertoires in COVID-19. Whole-study context: Acute-phase and convalescent COVID-19 samples originated in the United States, Italy and Spain. T cells, B-cell-depleted T cells, or PBMCs supplied cDNA or gDNA.

V lost 7 bases and J 5 bases, leaving 15 bases between the germline ends. The length of the CDR3 is 13 residues. Germline loops: CDR1 ENHRY, CDR2 SYGVKD. Participant age was about 18 to 100 years, and participants resided in roughly 25 US areas. Clinical history reported by participants formed the basis on which cohorts were assigned. Some clones are missing from TCRdb's copy, which holds only in-frame ones; the method was immunoSEQ multiplex PCR. The table records some 170,000 clones, roughly 87% of them present only once. This receptor was taken from a human donor with acute COVID-19. The donor label of this sample is uncertain. This chain uses TRBV10-3 with TRBJ2-7, with D maybe TRBD1 (6 bases). The sequencing input was PBMCs or T cells enriched from blood (not recorded which). This CDR3 reads CAINGQGKDEQYF. The CDR3 coding sequence is TGTGCCATCAATGGGCAGGGGAAGGACGAGCAGTACTTC.